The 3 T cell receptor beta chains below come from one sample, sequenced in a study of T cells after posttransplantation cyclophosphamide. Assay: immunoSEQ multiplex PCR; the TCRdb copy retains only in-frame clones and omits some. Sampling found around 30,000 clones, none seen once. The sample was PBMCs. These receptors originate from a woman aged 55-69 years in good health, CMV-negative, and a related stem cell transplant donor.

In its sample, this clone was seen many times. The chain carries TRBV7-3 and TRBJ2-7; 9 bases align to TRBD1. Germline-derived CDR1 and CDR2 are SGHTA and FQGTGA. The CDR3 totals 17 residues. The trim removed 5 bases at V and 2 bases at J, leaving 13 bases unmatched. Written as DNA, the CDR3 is TGTGCCAGCAGCGCCGGGCCAGCCGGGACAGGGACCTACGAGCAGTACTTC. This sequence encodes CASSAGPAGTGTYEQYF.

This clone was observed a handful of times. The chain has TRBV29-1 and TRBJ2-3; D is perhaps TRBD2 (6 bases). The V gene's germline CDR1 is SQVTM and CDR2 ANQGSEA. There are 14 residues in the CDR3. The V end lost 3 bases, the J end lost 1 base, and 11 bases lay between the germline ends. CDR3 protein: CSVDPGGGTDTQYF. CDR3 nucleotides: TGCAGCGTTGACCCTGGCGGGGGCACAGATACGCAGTATTTT.

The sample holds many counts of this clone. The CDR3 region is CAWSSDAGVWEKLFF. For the CDR3, the DNA is TGTGCCTGGAGTTCCGACGCGGGAGTATGGGAAAAACTGTTTTTT. J is TRBJ1-4 and V is TRBV30; no clear D gene. The CDR3 loop spans 15 amino acids. The germline V and J ends were trimmed by 2 bases and 8 bases, with 18 bases remaining between them. Germline-derived CDR1 and CDR2 are GTSNPN and SVGIG (reference sequence).